The rows below give T cell receptor beta chains drawn from one sample of a study of blood T cell repertoires in COVID-19. The method was immunoSEQ multiplex PCR; TCRdb's version includes in-frame clones alone and lacks a portion of them. Among a few hundred thousand clones listed, around 87% were seen once. The sequencing sample was made of PBMCs or T cells enriched from blood (not recorded which). These receptors originate from a man aged 35 to 55 in a cohort exposed to, infected with or recovered from COVID-19 (not recorded which). CDR3s include the opening cysteine and the closing phenylalanine or tryptophan. A D gene is named only where the DNA matches it firmly. Only part of the rows carry a size: once, few, many, or a class if the clone is expanded.

TRBD2,TRBV6-5,TRBJ2-1,once,TGTGCCAGCAGTTACGGGCTAGCGGGAAACAATGAGCAGTTCTTC,CASSYGLAGNNEQFF
-,TRBV3-1/TRBV3-2,TRBJ1-3,-,TGTGCCAGCAGCTCTCAGGGCGGAAACACCATATATTTT,CASSSQGGNTIYF
-,TRBV7-2,TRBJ1-5,-,TGTGCCAGCAGCCCCGGGAGGGGGCCCCAGCATTTT,CASSPGRGPQHF
TRBD2,TRBV18,TRBJ2-1,once,TGTGCCAGCTCACCGGGACTATACTCCTACAATGAGCAGTTCTTC,CASSPGLYSYNEQFF
-,TRBV15,TRBJ1-3,-,TGTGCCACCAGCAGGGACAGTAGTTTTGGAAACACCATATATTTT,CATSRDSSFGNTIYF
-,TRBV19,TRBJ1-4,-,TGTGCCACCTCATGGGGGGGCAGTGAAAAACTGTTTTTT,CATSWGGSEKLFF
-,TRBV14,TRBJ1-6,-,TGTGCCAGCAGTCAAATTGCTAGGGGTCGCAATAATTCACCCCTCCACTTT,CASSQIARGRNNSPLHF
-,TRBV6-5,TRBJ1-5,-,TGTGCCAGCTGGGTGGGTAGCAGCAATCAGCCCCAGCATTTT,CASWVGSSNQPQHF
-,TRBV7-9,TRBJ1-3,-,TGTGCCAGCAGCCCCCTAGGAAACACCATATATTTT,CASSPLGNTIYF
-,TRBV11-2,TRBJ1-4,once,TGTGCCAGCAGCTTAGAGGGAGGTAATGAAAAACTGTTTTTT,CASSLEGGNEKLFF
-,TRBV11-3,TRBJ2-1,-,TGTGCCAGCAGTAAGAGTGGTAATGAGCAGTTCTTC,CASSKSGNEQFF